This is a list of T cell receptor beta chains from one sample in a study of radiotherapy plus CTLA-4 blockade in lung cancer. Repertoires were generated with immunoSEQ multiplex PCR, while TCRdb's copy carries only in-frame clones and drops some. The sample records more than 40,000 clones, around 77% being singletons. The source material was peripheral blood, sampled from a patient treated with radiotherapy plus ipilimumab. These receptors were obtained from a human donor with non-small cell lung cancer who had stable disease on radiotherapy plus ipilimumab. Both conserved end residues are part of each CDR3. A D gene is named only where the DNA matches it firmly. Some rows have no size entry. The others give once, few or many, or a class for an expanded clone.

D gene: TRBD1; clone size: -; V gene: TRBV29-1; J gene: TRBJ1-1; CDR3 length: 13; CDR3 DNA: TGCAGCGACCGACAGGGGGCCATCGCTGAAGCTTTCTTT; CDR3 protein: CSDRQGAIAEAFF
D gene: -; clone size: few; V gene: TRBV2; J gene: TRBJ2-7; CDR3 length: 14; CDR3 DNA: TGTGCCAGCAGTGAAGCCGGGACTCAGTACGAGCAGTACTTC; CDR3 protein: CASSEAGTQYEQYF
D gene: -; clone size: -; V gene: TRBV28; J gene: TRBJ1-2; CDR3 length: 13; CDR3 DNA: TGTGCCAGCAGTTTTCGGACGGGAAATGGCTACACCTTC; CDR3 protein: CASSFRTGNGYTF
D gene: -; clone size: few; V gene: TRBV7-8; J gene: TRBJ1-1; CDR3 length: 17; CDR3 DNA: TGTGCCAGCAGCCCGCTCCCCGGCAGGGCGGCCGGAACTGAAGCTTTCTTT; CDR3 protein: CASSPLPGRAAGTEAFF
D gene: -; clone size: few; V gene: TRBV5-4; J gene: TRBJ2-7; CDR3 length: 11; CDR3 DNA: TGTGCCAGCAGCTCTTTTTCCGAGCAGTACTTC; CDR3 protein: CASSSFSEQYF
D gene: -; clone size: few; V gene: TRBV7-8; J gene: TRBJ1-4; CDR3 length: 16; CDR3 DNA: TGTGCCAGCAGCCCACTCAGGGTACAGTTTAATGAAAAACTGTTTTTT; CDR3 protein: CASSPLRVQFNEKLFF
D gene: -; clone size: -; V gene: TRBV5-1; J gene: TRBJ2-5; CDR3 length: 16; CDR3 DNA: TGCGCCAGCAGCTTGGATTCCGGGGAACAGGAGGAGACCCAGTACTTC; CDR3 protein: CASSLDSGEQEETQYF
D gene: TRBD1; clone size: few; V gene: TRBV7-6; J gene: TRBJ2-1; CDR3 length: 15; CDR3 DNA: TGTGCCAGCAGCACCAGACAGGGGAAAGGCAATGAGCAGTTCTTC; CDR3 protein: CASSTRQGKGNEQFF
D gene: -; clone size: once; V gene: TRBV2; J gene: TRBJ2-1; CDR3 length: 14; CDR3 DNA: TGTGCCAGCAGCCCCCGTGGGCCGCCGGGTGAGCAGTTCTTC; CDR3 protein: CASSPRGPPGEQFF
D gene: TRBD1; clone size: -; V gene: TRBV6-6; J gene: TRBJ2-1; CDR3 length: 15; CDR3 DNA: TGTGCCAGCAGTTCCGGGACAGGGTTGTGGAATGAGCAGTTCTTC; CDR3 protein: CASSSGTGLWNEQFF
D gene: TRBD1; clone size: -; V gene: TRBV7-8; J gene: TRBJ1-2; CDR3 length: 13; CDR3 DNA: TGTGCCAGCAGCCCCGGGACAGGGAATGGCTACACCTTC; CDR3 protein: CASSPGTGNGYTF
D gene: -; clone size: -; V gene: TRBV5-4; J gene: TRBJ1-2; CDR3 length: 16; CDR3 DNA: TGTGCCAGCAGCTTCGACACGCGGGGGTCCGGCTATGGCTACACCTTC; CDR3 protein: CASSFDTRGSGYGYTF
D gene: -; clone size: -; V gene: TRBV28; J gene: TRBJ2-1; CDR3 length: 16; CDR3 DNA: TGTGCCAGCAGTTTATCAAGGAGACGGACGGGCAATGAGCAGTTCTTC; CDR3 protein: CASSLSRRRTGNEQFF
D gene: -; clone size: -; V gene: TRBV6-6; J gene: TRBJ2-7; CDR3 length: 14; CDR3 DNA: TGTGCCAGCAGTTCAGGAATTGGAGCTGGCGAGCAGTACTTC; CDR3 protein: CASSSGIGAGEQYF
D gene: -; clone size: -; V gene: TRBV6-4; J gene: TRBJ2-1; CDR3 length: 13; CDR3 DNA: TGTGCCAGCAGTGACGGAGGATACAATGAGCAGTTCTTC; CDR3 protein: CASSDGGYNEQFF
D gene: -; clone size: -; V gene: TRBV2; J gene: TRBJ1-6; CDR3 length: 13; CDR3 DNA: TGTGCCAGCAAGGGGTCAGAAAATTCACCCCTCCACTTT; CDR3 protein: CASKGSENSPLHF
D gene: TRBD1; clone size: few; V gene: TRBV4-3; J gene: TRBJ1-6; CDR3 length: 16; CDR3 DNA: TGCGCCAGCAGCCAAGAGCTTGGGACAGGGGCCGTCACCCTCCACTTT; CDR3 protein: CASSQELGTGAVTLHF
D gene: TRBD1; clone size: -; V gene: TRBV7-9; J gene: TRBJ1-1; CDR3 length: 15; CDR3 DNA: TGTGCCAGCAGCTTAGTACTGGGACAGGGTGTGGAAGCTTTCTTT; CDR3 protein: CASSLVLGQGVEAFF
D gene: -; clone size: few; V gene: TRBV10-3; J gene: TRBJ1-3; CDR3 length: 15; CDR3 DNA: TGTGCCATCAGTGAGGGGGTTCACTCTGGAAACACCATATATTTT; CDR3 protein: CAISEGVHSGNTIYF
D gene: TRBD1; clone size: -; V gene: TRBV7-3; J gene: TRBJ2-3; CDR3 length: 16; CDR3 DNA: TGTGCCAGCAGCTTAAGGGGACAGAGGGCCGGGGATACGCAGTATTTT; CDR3 protein: CASSLRGQRAGDTQYF
D gene: -; clone size: -; V gene: TRBV6-5; J gene: TRBJ1-6; CDR3 length: 13; CDR3 DNA: TGTGCCAGCAAAAACTCCTATAATTCACCCCTCCACTTT; CDR3 protein: CASKNSYNSPLHF
D gene: TRBD1; clone size: -; V gene: TRBV5-4; J gene: TRBJ1-6; CDR3 length: 16; CDR3 DNA: TGTGCCAGCAGCTTCGGACAGGGGATAGGTAATTCACCCCTCCACTTT; CDR3 protein: CASSFGQGIGNSPLHF
D gene: TRBD1; clone size: few; V gene: TRBV28; J gene: TRBJ1-1; CDR3 length: 12; CDR3 DNA: TGTGCCAGCGACAGGGAAAGGGGTGAAGCTTTCTTT; CDR3 protein: CASDRERGEAFF
D gene: -; clone size: once; V gene: TRBV2; J gene: TRBJ1-2; CDR3 length: 16; CDR3 DNA: TGTGCCAGCAGTGAGGGCCAGTATAGCCGCAAGTATGGCTACACCTTC; CDR3 protein: CASSEGQYSRKYGYTF
D gene: -; clone size: few; V gene: TRBV9; J gene: TRBJ1-2; CDR3 length: 15; CDR3 DNA: TGTGCCAGCACCTTAGCGGGGCAGGGGAACTATGGCTACACCTTC; CDR3 protein: CASTLAGQGNYGYTF
D gene: -; clone size: -; V gene: TRBV13; J gene: TRBJ2-5; CDR3 length: 14; CDR3 DNA: TGTGCCAGCAGCGGAACGGACGACCAAGAGACCCAGTACTTC; CDR3 protein: CASSGTDDQETQYF
D gene: -; clone size: -; V gene: TRBV9; J gene: TRBJ1-2; CDR3 length: 15; CDR3 DNA: TGTGCCAGCAGCGACTACAGTATTTCAAACTATGGCTACACCTTC; CDR3 protein: CASSDYSISNYGYTF
D gene: -; clone size: -; V gene: TRBV9; J gene: TRBJ1-3; CDR3 length: 16; CDR3 DNA: TGTGCCAGCAGCGTAGGGCCAGCTCGCTCTGGAAACACCATATATTTT; CDR3 protein: CASSVGPARSGNTIYF
D gene: TRBD2; clone size: -; V gene: TRBV19; J gene: TRBJ2-1; CDR3 length: 17; CDR3 DNA: TGTGCCAGTAAGGGCTGGGGACTAGCGGATAGCTACAATGAGCAGTTCTTC; CDR3 protein: CASKGWGLADSYNEQFF
D gene: -; clone size: few; V gene: TRBV11-2; J gene: TRBJ2-1; CDR3 length: 16; CDR3 DNA: TGTGCCAGCAGCGCCGGCATCGGGGGCCTATACAATGAGCAGTTCTTC; CDR3 protein: CASSAGIGGLYNEQFF